The next 24 T cell receptor beta chains were all read from a single sample in a study of blood T cell repertoires in COVID-19. Clones were sequenced by immunoSEQ multiplex PCR, and TCRdb holds only the in-frame ones, with some missing. The data show about 320,000 clones, approximately 90% seen once. The source material was PBMCs or T cells enriched from blood (not recorded which). All receptors come from a woman aged 25-40 years who had been exposed to COVID-19.

The chain employs TRBV19 and TRBJ2-1; D not resolved. CDR1 and CDR2 (germline): LNHDA, SQIVND (reference sequence). The CDR3 extends over 15 amino acids. The V end lost 2 bases, the J end lost 6 bases, and 14 bases lay between the germline ends. The CDR3 loop is CASSIWKKRGNEQFF. CDR3 sequence (DNA): TGTGCCAGTAGTATATGGAAGAAAAGAGGCAATGAGCAGTTCTTC.

V usage is TRBV7-9 and J usage is TRBJ1-6, with a tentative D call TRBD1 (6 bases). V shed 5 bases and J shed 3 bases, with 11 bases lying between them. This CDR3 has 15 residues. CDR1 and CDR2 (germline): SEHNR, FQNEAQ (reference sequence). The CDR3 protein is CASSPQGLYNSPLHF. The CDR3 bases are TGTGCCAGCAGCCCACAGGGTCTCTATAATTCACCCCTCCACTTT.

The V gene is TRBV2, the J gene TRBJ1-2, with D tentatively TRBD1 (5 bases). From germline, CDR1 is SNHLY and CDR2 FYNNEI. The CDR3 spans 16 residues. V was cut by 7 bases and J by 5 bases, with 23 bases left in between. The CDR3 sequence: CASTLSPRDGGYGYTF. For the CDR3, the DNA is TGTGCCAGCACCCTATCCCCACGGGACGGGGGGTATGGCTACACCTTC.

The genes are TRBV5-1 and TRBJ1-1, with 7 positions matching TRBD1. Germline V gene sequence: CDR1 SGHRS, CDR2 YFSETQ. J gave up 2 bases and V 5 bases, and 6 bases lay outside the gene matches. CDR3 length: 14 residues. DNA for the CDR3: TGCGCCAGCAGTCTGGGACAGCCCAACACTGAAGCTTTCTTT. The encoded protein is CASSLGQPNTEAFF.

V gene TRBV6-1 combines with J gene TRBJ1-5; D is undetermined. V shed 2 bases and J shed 7 bases, with 9 bases lying between them. Germline CDR1 MNHNS, CDR2 SASEGT. This CDR3 has 13 amino acids. Here the CDR3 reads CASSELRGQPQHF. CDR3 bases: TGTGCCAGCAGTGAATTAAGAGGACAGCCCCAGCATTTT.

The V gene is TRBV9, the J gene TRBJ1-3; TRBD1 agrees at 9 bases. J was trimmed by 4 bases and V by 3 bases; bases with no gene match: 8. The germline V gene encodes CDR1 SGDLS and CDR2 YYNGEE. The CDR3 contains 16 residues. DNA for the CDR3: TGTGCCAGCAGCGCGCTGGGACAGGGATTCGGAAACACCATATATTTT. Its translation is CASSALGQGFGNTIYF.

This clone was recorded a few times. This chain joins TRBV7-8 and TRBJ1-6; 7 bases are shared with TRBD1. There are 16 residues in the CDR3. V lost 5 bases, J lost 6 bases, and 10 bases stayed unmatched. Germline CDR1 reads SGHVS; CDR2 reads FQNEAQ. CDR3: CASSAGQPTLNSPLHF. Here the CDR3 DNA reads TGTGCCAGCAGCGCGGGACAGCCGACGCTTAATTCACCCCTCCACTTT.

V gene TRBV25-1 combines with J gene TRBJ1-2; 8 bases align to TRBD1. CDR1 and CDR2 from the germline V gene are MGHDK and SYGVNS. After removal of 4 bases from V and 3 bases from J, the junction contained 1 base not matched to a gene. CDR3 length equals 13 residues. The CDR3 protein is CASSVQGDYGYTF. The CDR3 nucleotides read TGTGCCAGCAGTGTACAGGGGGACTATGGCTACACCTTC.

The sample holds a few counts of this clone. The chain joins TRBV6-6 to TRBJ1-5; D gene uncertain. V gave up 8 bases and J gave up 5 bases, with 19 bases separating them. The germline gives CDR1 MNHNY, CDR2 SVGAGI (reference sequence). CDR3 length: 15 residues. Here the CDR3 reads CASSLIGPGDQPQHF. DNA for the CDR3: TGTGCCAGCTCTCTGATCGGGCCCGGGGATCAGCCCCAGCATTTT.

This chain uses TRBV6-7 with TRBJ2-5, with 8 bases lining up with TRBD2. TRBV6-7 counts as an open reading frame of uncertain function. V was clipped by 7 bases and J by 0 bases; unmatched bases: 7. The CDR3 totals 15 residues. The CDR3, as DNA: TGTGCCAGCACCCACGCGCGGGGGGACCAAGAGACCCAGTACTTC. It codes for CASTHARGDQETQYF.

The chain couples TRBV6-2 or TRBV6-3 to TRBJ1-5, with 8 bases aligning to TRBD1. CDR3 length: 16 amino acids. Germline loops: CDR1 MNHEY, CDR2 SVGEGT. V shed 4 bases, J shed 5 bases, and the junction held 10 bases outside the gene matches. CDR3 loop: CASSSERDRLYQPQHF. Written as DNA, the CDR3 is TGTGCCAGCAGTTCGGAACGGGACAGGCTTTATCAGCCCCAGCATTTT.

The chain couples TRBV5-1 to TRBJ2-7; TRBD1 aligns across 7 bases. With 1 base clipped from V and 0 bases from J, the junction kept 10 bases outside the gene matches. Germline loops: CDR1 SGHRS, CDR2 YFSETQ. The CDR3 has 17 residues. The CDR3 reads CASSLTPTGTSSYEQYF. The CDR3 DNA reads TGCGCCAGCAGCTTGACACCGACAGGGACCAGCTCCTACGAGCAGTACTTC.

The chain employs TRBV2 and TRBJ2-3, with D maybe TRBD1 (5 bases). Germline CDR1 SNHLY, CDR2 FYNNEI. V dropped 3 bases and J dropped 0 bases, with 7 bases sitting between them. The CDR3 runs to 14 residues. The CDR3 region has the DNA TGTGCCAGCAGTGATCAGGGAAGCACAGATACGCAGTATTTT. As protein: CASSDQGSTDTQYF.

This chain links TRBV5-1 with TRBJ1-3, with a tentative D call TRBD1 (6 bases). V shed 0 bases and J shed 6 bases, with 10 bases lying between them. Germline CDR1 is SGHRS and CDR2 is YFSETQ. This CDR3 has 14 amino acids. CDR3 residues: CASSLDRATNTIYF. The CDR3 DNA reads as TGCGCCAGCAGCTTGGACAGGGCGACAAACACCATATATTTT. The full variable domain, in which reference TRBV5-1 and TRBJ1-3 provide the parts outside the CDR3, is KAGVTQTPRYLIKTRGQQVTLSCSPISGHRSVSWYQQTPGQGLQFLFEYFSETQRNKGNFPGRFSGRQFSNSRSEMNVSTLELGDSALYLCASSLDRATNTIYFGEGSWLTVV.

The V and J genes are TRBV5-4 and TRBJ2-1, with no clear D. Deletions cut 4 bases from V and 6 bases from J, with 8 bases between. This CDR3 comprises 12 residues. Looked up from germline, CDR1 is SGHNT and CDR2 is YYREEE (reference sequence). The CDR3 DNA reads TGTGCCAGCAGCGGTTCAGGCAATGAGCAGTTCTTC. This sequence encodes CASSGSGNEQFF.

The V and J genes are TRBV4-3 and TRBJ1-2; TRBD1 aligns across 8 bases. In germline, CDR1 is LGHNA, CDR2 YSLEER. V lost 0 bases, J lost 7 bases, and 7 bases stayed unmatched. The CDR3 loop spans 15 amino acids. CDR3 sequence: CASSQEAQGAFGYTF. The CDR3 DNA reads TGCGCCAGCAGCCAAGAAGCGCAGGGGGCTTTTGGCTACACCTTC.

V is TRBV5-1 and J is TRBJ2-7; D ambiguous. Germline V CDR1 and CDR2: SGHRS, YFSETQ. Trimming took off 0 bases at V and 5 bases at J, with 12 bases between the two ends. The CDR3 covers 14 residues. As DNA, the CDR3 is TGCGCCAGCAGCTTGGCCCGTGCTCGGGACGAGCAGTACTTC. Its protein is CASSLARARDEQYF.

V gene TRBV10-2 combines with J gene TRBJ1-1, with D possibly matching TRBD1 (5 bases). The germline gives CDR1 WSHSY, CDR2 SAAADI. V was clipped by 3 bases and J by 4 bases, with 12 bases between them. This CDR3 region has 14 residues. CDR3 protein: CASSDREWGTEAFF. The CDR3 DNA follows: TGCGCCAGCAGTGACAGGGAATGGGGCACTGAAGCTTTCTTT.

V usage is TRBV7-2 and J usage is TRBJ2-5, with unresolved D. Trimming left V 1 base short and J 5 bases short, with 14 bases between. The CDR3 sequence is 15 residues long. Germline V CDR1 and CDR2: SGHTA, FQGNSA. The CDR3 nucleotides are TGTGCCAGCAGCTTAGTTCCGGGTTTCAAGGAGACCCAGTACTTC. Its protein product is CASSLVPGFKETQYF. The whole variable domain, remainder taken from reference TRBV7-2 and TRBJ2-5, is GAGVSQSPSNKVTEKGKDVELRCDPISGHTALYWYRQSLGQGLEFLIYFQGNSAPDKSGLPSDRFSAERTGGSVSTLTIQRTQQEDSAVYLCASSLVPGFKETQYFGPGTRLLVL.

This chain connects TRBV4-2 to TRBJ2-7, with TRBD2 matching over 7 bases. The CDR3 has 13 amino acids. Germline assignment: CDR1 LGHNA and CDR2 YNFKEQ. With 8 bases clipped from V and 3 bases from J, the junction kept 7 bases outside the gene matches. CDR3 in DNA: TGTGCCAGCCGGGGGAGCGGGGTCTACGAGCAGTACTTC. As protein: CASRGSGVYEQYF.

The chain links TRBV19 to TRBJ1-5, with unresolved D. The CDR3 is 14 amino acids. Germline loops: CDR1 LNHDA, CDR2 SQIVND (reference sequence). V was cut by 5 bases and J by 2 bases, with 10 bases left in between. CDR3 loop: CASSRVIRNQPQHF. The CDR3 coding sequence is TGTGCCAGTAGTCGGGTCATACGCAATCAGCCCCAGCATTTT.

This chain joins TRBV7-8 and TRBJ1-4; possible D gene TRBD1, 6 bases. The CDR3 is 18 amino acids. Germline CDR1 is SGHVS and CDR2 is FQNEAQ. Trimming pared 1 base from V and 8 bases from J, leaving 23 bases between. CDR3 region: CASSLGQATNNFGEKLFF. The CDR3 bases are TGTGCCAGCAGCTTAGGACAGGCGACAAACAATTTTGGGGAAAAACTGTTTTTT.

The chain carries TRBV5-1 and TRBJ2-7; 10 bases map to TRBD1. Germline lookup yields CDR1 SGHRS and CDR2 YFSETQ. Trimming removed 2 bases from V and 4 bases from J; junction bases left unmatched: 9. The CDR3 spans 16 residues. CDR3 sequence (DNA): TGCGCCAGCAGCTTAAATTTGGGGACAGGGGTGTACGAGCAGTACTTC. This translates into CASSLNLGTGVYEQYF.

The chain employs TRBV6-4 and TRBJ1-6; tentatively, D is TRBD1 (5 bases). Trimming stripped 6 bases from V and 8 bases from J, with 17 bases between. Germline lookup yields CDR1 MRHNA and CDR2 SNTAGT. There are 15 residues in the CDR3. CDR3 amino acids: CASSRVGDLYSPLHF. CDR3 coding DNA: TGTGCCAGCAGCCGGGTAGGGGACTTATATTCACCCCTCCACTTT.